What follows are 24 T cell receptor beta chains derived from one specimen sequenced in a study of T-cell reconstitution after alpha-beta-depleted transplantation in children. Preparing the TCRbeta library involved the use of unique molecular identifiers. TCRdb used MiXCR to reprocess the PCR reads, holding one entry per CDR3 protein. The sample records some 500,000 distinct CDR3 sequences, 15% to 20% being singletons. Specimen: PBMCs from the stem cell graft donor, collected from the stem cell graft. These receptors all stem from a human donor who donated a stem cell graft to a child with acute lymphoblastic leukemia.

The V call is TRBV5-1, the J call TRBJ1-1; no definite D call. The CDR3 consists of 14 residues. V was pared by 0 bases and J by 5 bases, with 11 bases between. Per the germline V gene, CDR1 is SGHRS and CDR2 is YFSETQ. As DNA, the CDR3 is TGCGCCAGCAGCTTGGGGTATGGAGGGACTGAAGCTTTCTTT. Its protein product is CASSLGYGGTEAFF.

DNA of the CDR3: TGTGCCAGCAGGAAGTGGACTAGCGGAGCTTACAATGAGCAGTTCTTC. Residues: CASRKWTSGAYNEQFF. The J gene is TRBJ2-1, the V gene TRBV5-6, with 10 bases lining up with TRBD2. The CDR3 contains 16 residues. Germline V lookup: CDR1 SGHDT, CDR2 YYEEEE. Losses at the gene ends were 5 bases for V and 4 bases for J; bases not matched to a gene: 9.

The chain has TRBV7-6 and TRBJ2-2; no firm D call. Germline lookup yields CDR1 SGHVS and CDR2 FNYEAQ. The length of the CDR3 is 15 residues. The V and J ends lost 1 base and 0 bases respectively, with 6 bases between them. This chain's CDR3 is CASSLDGPNTGELFF. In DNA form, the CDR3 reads TGTGCCAGCAGCTTAGATGGGCCGAACACCGGGGAGCTGTTTTTT. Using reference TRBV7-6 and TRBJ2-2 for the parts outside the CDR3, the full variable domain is GAGVSQSPRYKVTKRGQDVALRCDPISGHVSLYWYRQALGQGPEFLTYFNYEAQQDKSGLPNDRFSAERPEGSISTLTIQRTEQRDSAMYRCASSLDGPNTGELFFGEGSRLTVL.

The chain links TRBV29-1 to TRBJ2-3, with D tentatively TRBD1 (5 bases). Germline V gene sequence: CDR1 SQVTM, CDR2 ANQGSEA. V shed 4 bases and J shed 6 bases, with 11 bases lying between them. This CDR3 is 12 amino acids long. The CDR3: CSVAWGIDTQYF. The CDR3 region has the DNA TGCAGCGTTGCATGGGGCATTGATACGCAGTATTTT.

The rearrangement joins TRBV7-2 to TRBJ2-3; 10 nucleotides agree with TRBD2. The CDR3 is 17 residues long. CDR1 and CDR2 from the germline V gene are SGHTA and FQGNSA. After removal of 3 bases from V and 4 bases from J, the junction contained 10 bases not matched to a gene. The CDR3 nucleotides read TGTGCCAGCAGCTTGAGGGCTAGCGGGAGTGCGGCAGATACGCAGTATTTT. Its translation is CASSLRASGSAADTQYF.

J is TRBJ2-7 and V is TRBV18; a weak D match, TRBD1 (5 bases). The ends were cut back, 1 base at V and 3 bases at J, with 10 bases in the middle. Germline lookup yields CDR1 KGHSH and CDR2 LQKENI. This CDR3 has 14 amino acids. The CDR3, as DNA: TGTGCCAGCTCACCACAACGACAGAGCTACGAGCAGTACTTC. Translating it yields CASSPQRQSYEQYF.

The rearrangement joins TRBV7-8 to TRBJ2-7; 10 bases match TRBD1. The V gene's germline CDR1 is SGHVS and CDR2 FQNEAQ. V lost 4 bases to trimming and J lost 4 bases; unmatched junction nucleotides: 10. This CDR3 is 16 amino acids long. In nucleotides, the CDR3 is TGTGCCAGCAGCTGGGGTAGGACAGGGGGTGGATACGAGCAGTACTTC. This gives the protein CASSWGRTGGGYEQYF.

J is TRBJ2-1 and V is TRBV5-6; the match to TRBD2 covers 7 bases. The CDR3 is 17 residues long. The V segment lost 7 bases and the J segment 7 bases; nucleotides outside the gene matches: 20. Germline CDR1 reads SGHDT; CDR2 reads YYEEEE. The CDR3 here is CASWTGGGPGSVNEQFF. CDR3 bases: TGTGCCAGCTGGACGGGGGGAGGGCCTGGTTCGGTTAATGAGCAGTTCTTC. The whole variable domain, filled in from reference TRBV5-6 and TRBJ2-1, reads DAGVTQSPTHLIKTRGQQVTLRCSPKSGHDTVSWYQQALGQGPQFIFQYYEEEERQRGNFPDRFSGHQFPNYSSELNVNALLLGDSALYLCASWTGGGPGSVNEQFFGPGTRLTVL.

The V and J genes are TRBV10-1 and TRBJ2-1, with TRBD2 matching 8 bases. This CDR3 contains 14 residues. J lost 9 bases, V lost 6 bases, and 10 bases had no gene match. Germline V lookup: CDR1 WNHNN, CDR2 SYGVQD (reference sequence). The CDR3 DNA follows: TGCGCCAGCAGCTTCGGCGGGGGGAATTTTGAGCAGTTCTTC. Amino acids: CASSFGGGNFEQFF.

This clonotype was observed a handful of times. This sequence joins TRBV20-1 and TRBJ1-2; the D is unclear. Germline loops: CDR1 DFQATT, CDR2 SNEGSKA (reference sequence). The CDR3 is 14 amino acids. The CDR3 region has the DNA TGCAGCAAGAAAGGTGGACGGACCCAAGTCGACTACACCTTC. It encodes CSKKGGRTQVDYTF.

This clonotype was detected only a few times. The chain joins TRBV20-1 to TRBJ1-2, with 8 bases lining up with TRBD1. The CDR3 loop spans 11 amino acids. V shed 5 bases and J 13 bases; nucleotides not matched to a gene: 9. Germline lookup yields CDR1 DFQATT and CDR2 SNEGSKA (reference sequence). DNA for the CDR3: TGCAGTGCTTTGGACAGGGCGAAGGGCACCTTC. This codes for CSALDRAKGTF.

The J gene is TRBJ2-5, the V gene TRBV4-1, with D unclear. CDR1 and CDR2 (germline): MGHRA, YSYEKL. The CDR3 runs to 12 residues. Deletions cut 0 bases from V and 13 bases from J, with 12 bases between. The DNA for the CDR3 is TGCGCCAGCAGCCAAGATGGAGCATCTCGGTACTTC. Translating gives CASSQDGASRYF.

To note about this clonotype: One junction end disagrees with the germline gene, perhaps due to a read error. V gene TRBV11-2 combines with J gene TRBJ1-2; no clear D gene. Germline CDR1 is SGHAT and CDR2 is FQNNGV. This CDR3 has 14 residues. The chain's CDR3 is CASGLDWDKTGYTF. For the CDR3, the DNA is TGTGCCAGCGGCTTAGATTGGGATAAAACTGGCTACACCTTC.

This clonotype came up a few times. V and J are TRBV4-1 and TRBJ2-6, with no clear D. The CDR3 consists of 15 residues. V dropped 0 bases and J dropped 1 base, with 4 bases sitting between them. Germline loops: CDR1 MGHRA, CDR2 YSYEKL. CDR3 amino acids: CASSQEESGANVLTF. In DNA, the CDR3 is TGCGCCAGCAGCCAAGAAGAATCTGGGGCCAACGTCCTGACTTTC.

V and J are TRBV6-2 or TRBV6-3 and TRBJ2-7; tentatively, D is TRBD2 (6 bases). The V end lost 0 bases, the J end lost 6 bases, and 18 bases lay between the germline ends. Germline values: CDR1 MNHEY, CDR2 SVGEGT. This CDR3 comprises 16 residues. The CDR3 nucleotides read TGTGCCAGCAGTTACTCGAGTGGAGGGTCCTTCGCCGAGCAGTACTTC. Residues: CASSYSSGGSFAEQYF.

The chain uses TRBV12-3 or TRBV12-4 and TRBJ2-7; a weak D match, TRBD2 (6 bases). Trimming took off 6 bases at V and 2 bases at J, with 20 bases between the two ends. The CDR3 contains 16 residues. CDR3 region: CASRPGYSGIAYEQYF. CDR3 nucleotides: TGTGCCAGCAGGCCGGGTTATAGCGGAATAGCCTACGAGCAGTACTTC.

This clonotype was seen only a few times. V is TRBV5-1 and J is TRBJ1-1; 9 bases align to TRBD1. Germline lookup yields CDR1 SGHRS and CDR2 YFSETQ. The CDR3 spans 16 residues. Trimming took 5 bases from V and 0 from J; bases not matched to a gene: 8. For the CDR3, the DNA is TGCGCCAGCAGTCGGGACAGGGAGGCCATGAACACTGAAGCTTTCTTT. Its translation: CASSRDREAMNTEAFF.

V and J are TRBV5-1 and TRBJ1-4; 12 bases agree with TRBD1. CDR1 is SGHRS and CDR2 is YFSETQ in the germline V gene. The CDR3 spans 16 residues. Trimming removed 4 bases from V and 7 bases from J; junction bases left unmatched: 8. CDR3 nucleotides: TGCGCCAGCAGCCGGGGGACAGGGGGCTTCGGTGAAAAACTGTTTTTT. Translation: CASSRGTGGFGEKLFF.

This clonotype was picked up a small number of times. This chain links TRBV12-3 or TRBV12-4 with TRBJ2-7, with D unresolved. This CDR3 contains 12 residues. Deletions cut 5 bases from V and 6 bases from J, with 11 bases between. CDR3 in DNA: TGTGCCAGCAGTCCCACTCCCCTCGAGCAGTACTTC. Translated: CASSPTPLEQYF.

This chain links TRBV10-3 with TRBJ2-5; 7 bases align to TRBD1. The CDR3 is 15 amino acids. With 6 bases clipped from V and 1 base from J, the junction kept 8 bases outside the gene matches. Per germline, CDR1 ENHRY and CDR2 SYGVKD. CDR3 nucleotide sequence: TGTGCCATCAGCTTCGGGACAGCCCCCCAAGAGACCCAGTACTTC. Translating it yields CAISFGTAPQETQYF.

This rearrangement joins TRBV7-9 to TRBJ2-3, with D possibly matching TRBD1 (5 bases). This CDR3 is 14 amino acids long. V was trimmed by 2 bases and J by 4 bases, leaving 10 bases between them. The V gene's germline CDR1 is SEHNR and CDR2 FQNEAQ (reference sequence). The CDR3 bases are TGTGCCAGCAGCTTAAAACAGGTTGCAGATACGCAGTATTTT. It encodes CASSLKQVADTQYF. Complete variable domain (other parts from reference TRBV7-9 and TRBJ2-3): DTGVSQNPRHKITKRGQNVTFRCDPISEHNRLYWYRQTLGQGPEFLTYFQNEAQLEKSRLLSDRFSAERPKGSFSTLEIQRTEQGDSAMYLCASSLKQVADTQYFGPGTRLTVL.

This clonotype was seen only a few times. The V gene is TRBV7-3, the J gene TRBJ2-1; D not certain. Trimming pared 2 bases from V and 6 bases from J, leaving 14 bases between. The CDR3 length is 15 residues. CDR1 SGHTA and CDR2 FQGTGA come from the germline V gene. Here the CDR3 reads CASSLFSQVSNEQFF. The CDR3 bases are TGTGCCAGCAGCTTATTTTCCCAAGTCTCCAATGAGCAGTTCTTC.

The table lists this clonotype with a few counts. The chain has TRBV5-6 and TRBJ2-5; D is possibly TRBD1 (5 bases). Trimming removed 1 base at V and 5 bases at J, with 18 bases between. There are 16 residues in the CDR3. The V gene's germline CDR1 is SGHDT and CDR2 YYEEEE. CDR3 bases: TGTGCCAGCAGCTTGTTAGAGTCCAGGGTTTTCGAGACCCAGTACTTC. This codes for CASSLLESRVFETQYF.

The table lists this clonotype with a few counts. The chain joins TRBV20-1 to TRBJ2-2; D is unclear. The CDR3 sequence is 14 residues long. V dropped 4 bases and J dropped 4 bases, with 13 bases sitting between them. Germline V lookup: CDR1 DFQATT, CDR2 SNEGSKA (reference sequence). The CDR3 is CSAILERGTGELFF. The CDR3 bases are TGCAGTGCTATTCTAGAACGAGGCACCGGGGAGCTGTTTTTT.